This T cell receptor (beta chain) was recovered during a study of radiotherapy plus CTLA-4 blockade in lung cancer. Study-level points and caveats: Blood saw expansion of tumor-derived TCR clones after radiotherapy plus ipilimumab.

TCRdb's table, derived via immunoSEQ multiplex PCR, lists solely in-frame clones and lacks some. This table has some 74,000 clones, around 80% appearing once. Germline V gives CDR1 SGHTA, CDR2 FQGNSA. V dropped 7 bases and J dropped 2 bases, with 12 bases sitting between them. The CDR3 length is 15 residues. About this clone: Its antigen remains unidentified.

V is TRBV7-2 and J is TRBJ1-6, with a weak D call TRBD1 (5 bases). The input for sequencing was peripheral blood, taken from a patient treated with radiotherapy plus ipilimumab. The TCR sequence derives from a human donor with non-small cell lung cancer who had a complete response to radiotherapy plus ipilimumab. The CDR3 DNA follows: TGTGCCAGCATTTCGATGGGGGCCTATAATTCACCCCTCCACTTT. It yields the protein CASISMGAYNSPLHF.